The following is a TCR beta chain sequence with its context. Diagnoses used clinical symptoms, serum thyroxine and TRAb, thyroid ultrasound and orbital computed tomography. From RNA transcripts, TCR beta CDR3 regions were amplified. HTBI primers drove first-round RT-PCR of the TCR CDR3. TCRdb re-derived calls from the multiplex PCR reads in MiXCR, one entry per CDR3 protein. The sample has 500,000 to 600,000 distinct CDR3 sequences, just under 20% seen once; the top ten hold 47%. V was trimmed by 6 bases and J by 6 bases, leaving 21 bases between them. The length of the CDR3 is 15 residues. Germline V gene data show CDR1 as MDHEN and CDR2 as SYDVKM. This sample was taken from a study of T cells in Graves' hyperthyroidism and ophthalmopathy. Study as a whole: The blood sample was taken at first diagnosis, before treatment began.

The sequence was obtained from a man between 35 and 55 years old with Graves' ophthalmopathy. The material sequenced was blood. The chain links TRBV28 to TRBJ2-7; tentatively, D is TRBD2 (5 bases). CDR3 DNA sequence: TGTGCCAGCAGCCTCGGGCCCGGGGTAGAGGCCGAGCAGTACTTC. Residues: CASSLGPGVEAEQYF.